This T cell receptor (beta chain) originates from a study of tumor-infiltrating lymphocytes in primary liver carcinoma (TCRdb year 2017). Study-level background: Of the five patients (three men and two women, aged 30 to 69 years), four had hepatocellular carcinoma and one had combined HCC and intrahepatic cholangiocarcinoma. The five patients had tumors staged T1-T3 N0M0, with maximum diameters ranging from about 4.2 to 10 cm. Each sample produced roughly 3.65 to 7.5 million productive TCRbeta reads, and read depth showed no significant difference between tissue types. TCRbeta repertoire sequencing, expression microarrays and whole-exome sequencing were combined in the study across five regions of each liver tumor, with adjacent normal tissue and blood also included. A total of around 35 specimens from 5 patients, comprising approximately 25 tumor regions, 5 adjacent noncancerous liver tissues and 5 peripheral blood samples, were covered by TCRbeta repertoire sequencing. Agilent mRNA microarray profiling was performed on the approximately 25 tumor region samples to relate TCRbeta repertoire diversity to the local molecular phenotype. Reproducibility between technical replicate repertoires was high, with correlation coefficients above 0.98 and mean shared-clone rates roughly 0.87.

Counted from cysteine to phenylalanine, this CDR3 has 13 amino acids. The kept DNA is CDR3 alone, 39 bases in frame from the first base. Per the germline V gene (reference sequence), MNHNY is the CDR1 and SVGAGI is the CDR2. About this clonotype itself: Its specific antigen is unknown. One junction end does not reproduce the germline sequence, and a read error may be involved.

The research as a whole found: Since the samples were bulk and unsorted, there was no way to compare CD4+ and CD8+ T cell repertoires. The top 250 clones accounted for a significantly greater share of the repertoire in tumors than in blood (p = 0.039). Repertoire overlap was found to be higher between tumor regions (mean approximately 35%) than between tumor-adjacent (approximately 17%) or tumor-blood (around 14%) pairs, consistent with antigen-driven expansion. Only roughly 7-24% of top clones appeared in all five regions of a tumor, which suggests that tumor-infiltrating T cells are spatially heterogeneous. Because only the TCR beta chain was sequenced and unpaired alpha chains were not captured, true repertoire diversity is likely underestimated. The study included only a few patients, and the authors note findings should be validated in a larger study.

Total RNA and DNA were co-extracted without cell sorting from around 20-30 mg of bulk tissue using the AllPrep DNA/RNA mini kit. Between November 2015 and 2016, roughly five patients in China with histopathologically diagnosed primary liver carcinoma had surgical resection. At the time of sampling, the patients had chronic HBV infection and had not received any treatment. Five spatially separated regions were sampled per tumor: superior, inferior, left-lateral and right-lateral poles, plus the tumor centre. Histological examination found more than 75% viable tumor cells in every tumor sample. Each fresh piece of tumor and adjacent tissue was cut in two, with one half stored in RNAlater at -80 degrees C and the other half sent for histology. Using a constant-region primer and ProtoScript II reverse transcriptase, TCRbeta-specific cDNA was reverse-transcribed from approximately 0.5 ug total RNA. Three nested multiplex PCR rounds, following a slightly modified ARM-PCR procedure, were used to build the TCRbeta libraries. The first two PCR rounds used multiplex TRBV1-TRBV30 forward primers with a Cbeta reverse primer, each for 10 cycles. A final 25-cycle PCR with Deep VentR polymerase added sample barcodes and Illumina adapters. Before sequencing, amplicons of 200-500 bp were purified from gel using a QIAquick gel extraction kit. The TCRbeta amplicons were sequenced with 250-bp paired-end reads on an Illumina HiSeq 2500. Turning to the authors' computational methods: Trimmomatic v0.33 was used to quality-trim the reads, and FLASH v1.2.11 was used to merge paired reads so that full CDR3 sequences could be recovered. MiGEC v1.2.1b assigned V, D and J germline segments to the rearranged TCRbeta sequences. Clonotype statistics and Shannon-Wiener diversity indices were calculated with VDJtools v1.0.0. Except for diversity analysis, only the 250 most abundant clonotypes of each sample were used in subsequent analyses to reduce sampling bias. The public reads were run again by TCRdb, first through fastp at Q25 and then through MiXCR, and only productive beta chains were kept. When rows share a CDR3 protein, they turn into one entry using the most common DNA and genes. These V and J calls rely on TCRdb rather than the paper's analysis. This sample lists tens of thousands of distinct CDR3 sequences; over 60% were detected once. The biggest ten clones account for around 44% of the sample.

Recombination joined TRBV6-6 with TRBJ1-1, and TRBD1 aligns with 7 junction nucleotides. The source of this sequence is a man in his forties or fifties with primary liver carcinoma and hepatitis B virus infection. Sequenced input: liver tumor tissue from sampling region 4. The label giving this sample's cell subset or site can be read as: tumor region T4, right-lateral pole. The CDR3 loop reads CTSSAGGTTEASF. The DNA sequence follows: TGTACCAGCAGCGCAGGGGGGACTACTGAAGCTTCCTTT.